This TCR beta chain derives from a study of blood T cell repertoires in COVID-19 (dated by TCRdb to the early 2020s). For the study in its entirety: Samples from collaborators originated in the United States, Italy and Spain and spanned both the acute and convalescent phases of COVID-19. Nearly every sample came with metadata listing a de-identified subject ID, COVID-19 status, age in years and sex. The material from the prospective study consisted of cDNA or gDNA derived from T cells, B-cell-depleted T cells, or PBMCs. Deeply sampled blood TCRbeta repertoires from subjects exposed to, actively infected with, or recovered from COVID-19 were included in the dataset. The repertoires were released in a freely available public database meant as a resource for research on the immune response to SARS-CoV-2. Samples were obtained from the ongoing ImmuneRACE study (first 160 participants) and from over 1,000 subjects provided by 6 global collaborators. HLA class I and class II types, where available, came from metadata supplied by the sample provider rather than from assay-based typing. Study-level results and caveats: The quantity of clinical and demographic metadata differed by source and by participant and was supplied without curation.

Participants in the prospective study were enrolled through a virtual design, were aged about 18 to 90 years, and lived in roughly 26 United States geographic areas. In the prospective study, participants were assigned to cohorts based on the clinical history participants reported in a screening survey and a study questionnaire. For ImmuneRACE Cohort 3, a participant was defined as recovered based on two consecutive negative NP/OP PCR tests, clearance by a healthcare professional, or resolution of symptoms. In the prospective study, whole blood, serum and a nasopharyngeal or oropharyngeal swab were collected from each participant by mobile phlebotomists. Over a roughly 2-month period, participants in the prospective study had the option of providing additional blood draws and questionnaires. Before DNA extraction, prospective study blood samples were shipped either frozen or at room temperature.

In the case of this clone: There is no known antigen for this receptor. Per-nucleotide qualities are absent, and no much larger clonotype sits a single base away.

For CDR1 and CDR2, the germline V gene lists WSHSY and SAAADI. V gives up 4 bases and J gives up 0 bases, and the segment between their germline ends measures 6 bases. Counted from cysteine to phenylalanine, this CDR3 has 13 amino acids. Only the CDR3 portion is preserved as DNA: 39 bases, with reading frame beginning at the first base. TCRbeta CDR3 regions were amplified from genomic DNA using the immunoSEQ Assay, a bias-controlled multiplex PCR. The authors' pipeline ran thus. Within the assay, amplification of reference gene primers was used to estimate how many nucleated cells each sample contained. Sequence reads were collapsed and filtered to measure the absolute abundance of every unique TCRbeta CDR3 rearrangement. For each sample, productive Simpson clonality was calculated as the square root of Simpson's diversity index across productive rearrangements. Sourced from immuneACCESS, this table was stored by TCRdb with only in-frame sequences that have V and J called. A share of the clones is absent; for the studies checked, an unresolved V gene accounts for under half, and the remainder has no known explanation. That table is the source of V, J and clone size, and D and trimming were worked out from the DNA. Across this sample there are about 500,000 clones, with about nine tenths seen only once. Together, the top ten hold roughly 0.7% of the sample.

The sequence was collected from a woman younger than 30 who had recovered from COVID-19. The V and J genes are TRBV10-2 and TRBJ1-2; the D gene is perhaps TRBD1, on 5 matching bases. Sequencing input: PBMCs or T cells enriched from blood (not recorded which). The sequence in DNA is TGCGCCAGCAGTGGCAGGGCTAACTATGGCTACACCTTC. This yields the protein CASSGRANYGYTF.